The 27 T cell receptor beta chains below all came from one sample that was sequenced in a study of CD8+ T cells in alopecia areata. cDNA prepared by RNA extraction and subsequent reverse transcription served as the template for sequencing. Repertoires were generated with immunoSEQ multiplex PCR, while TCRdb's copy carries only in-frame clones and drops some. The table shows about 200,000 clones, with just over 55% occurring only once. Source material: CD8+ T cells sorted from blood. The receptors were gathered from a human donor in good health.

This clone has just one count. The genes are TRBV25-1 and TRBJ1-1; D may be TRBD1 (5 bases). V lost 6 bases, J lost 6 bases, and 20 bases lay in between. Germline V CDR1 and CDR2: MGHDK, SYGVNS. This CDR3 contains 15 residues. The CDR3 DNA follows: TGTGCCAGCAGCCCTAAACCGGGACCATCCGCTGAAGCTTTCTTT. Translation: CASSPKPGPSAEAFF.

J is TRBJ1-1 and V is TRBV18; the D is unclear. This CDR3 is 16 amino acids long. Trimming took off 5 bases at V and 1 base at J, with 17 bases between the two ends. Germline assignment: CDR1 KGHSH and CDR2 LQKENI. The CDR3 protein is CASSDGEGGRNTEAFF. CDR3 coding DNA: TGTGCCAGCTCAGACGGAGAGGGAGGAAGGAACACTGAAGCTTTCTTT.

The table lists this clone with a count of one. This chain connects TRBV4-1 to TRBJ1-2; D unresolved. The CDR3 sequence is 14 residues long. V dropped 1 base and J dropped 4 bases, with 10 bases sitting between them. The germline gives CDR1 MGHRA, CDR2 YSYEKL. CDR3 amino acids: CASSQAVGPYGYTF. CDR3 bases: TGCGCCAGCAGCCAAGCCGTAGGGCCCTATGGCTACACCTTC.

CDR3 in amino acids: CASSLGGGRKDTQYF. CDR3 nucleotides: TGTGCCAGCAGCCTTGGCGGGGGGCGGAAAGATACGCAGTATTTT. This chain links TRBV7-2 with TRBJ2-3; 8 bases are shared with TRBD2. The CDR3 has 15 residues. V lost 5 bases and J lost 5; bases outside the gene matches: 9. Germline-derived CDR1 and CDR2 are SGHTA and FQGNSA.

The chain joins TRBV29-1 to TRBJ2-2, with a tentative D call TRBD1 (5 bases). CDR1 and CDR2 (germline): SQVTM, ANQGSEA. The CDR3 spans 14 residues. V shed 4 bases and J shed 4 bases, with 13 bases lying between them. The CDR3 coding sequence is TGCAGCGTTGTAGGCAGGGTGGGCACCGGGGAGCTGTTTTTT. This codes for CSVVGRVGTGELFF.

This clone occurred a few times. V gene TRBV30 combines with J gene TRBJ2-3; D might be TRBD2 (6 bases). This CDR3 region has 15 residues. The V end lost 5 bases, the J end lost 0 bases, and 15 bases lay between the germline ends. CDR1 is GTSNPN, CDR2 SVGIG, per germline (reference sequence). CDR3 sequence (DNA): TGTGCCTGGGGGGGGTCTTCGGCTAGCACAGATACGCAGTATTTT. As protein: CAWGGSSASTDTQYF.

In DNA form, the CDR3 reads TGTGCCAGCAGTTCCCGGGACAGGGCGTCGGGCTATGGCTACACCTTC. Protein sequence: CASSSRDRASGYGYTF. V and J are TRBV27 and TRBJ1-2; 9 bases are a match to TRBD1. This CDR3 contains 16 residues. The V gene's germline CDR1 is MNHEY and CDR2 SMNVEV (reference sequence). The junction had 10 bases not matched to a gene; V was cut back by 4 bases and J by 4 bases.

The gene calls are TRBV28 and TRBJ2-3; the D gene is possibly TRBD2 (7 bases). The germline V and J ends were trimmed by 5 bases and 4 bases, with 25 bases remaining between them. The length of the CDR3 is 18 residues. The germline V gene encodes CDR1 MDHEN and CDR2 SYDVKM. CDR3: CASSTRTWTGGAADTQYF. CDR3 nucleotides: TGTGCCAGCAGTACCCGGACTTGGACGGGGGGCGCCGCAGATACGCAGTATTTT.

As to this clone: The sample carries other DNA sequences with the same CDR3. V usage is TRBV9 and J usage is TRBJ2-5; no firm D call. There are 14 residues in the CDR3. Trimming shortened V by 4 bases and J by 2 bases, and 12 bases separated the two germline ends. The germline V gene has CDR1 SGDLS and CDR2 YYNGEE. For the CDR3, the DNA is TGTGCCAGCAGCCCACCGGACGGACAAGAGACCCAGTACTTC. Translating gives CASSPPDGQETQYF.

The chain recombines TRBV4-1 with TRBJ2-4; D is ambiguous. Looked up from germline, CDR1 is MGHRA and CDR2 is YSYEKL. Trimming cost V 0 bases and J 6 bases, with 12 bases left between them. CDR3 length: 15 amino acids. In DNA, the CDR3 is TGCGCCAGCAGCCAAGAACCAGGAGTACCAAACATTCAGTACTTC. Translating it yields CASSQEPGVPNIQYF.

The chain links TRBV9 to TRBJ2-3, with 8 nucleotides matching TRBD1. After removal of 5 bases from V and 2 bases from J, the junction contained 7 bases not matched to a gene. Germline V gene lookup returns CDR1 SGDLS and CDR2 YYNGEE. This CDR3 is 15 amino acids long. Here the CDR3 DNA reads TGTGCCAGCAGGGACCCGGGACAGGCCACAGATACGCAGTATTTT. Translation: CASRDPGQATDTQYF.

The chain carries TRBV29-1 and TRBJ1-1; D gene ambiguous. The CDR3 contains 12 residues. The germline V gene has CDR1 SQVTM and CDR2 ANQGSEA. The V end was cut by 5 bases, the J end by 1 base, with 8 bases between. In DNA form, the CDR3 reads TGCAGCGTTTGGTCCGAGAACACTGAAGCTTTCTTT. Translated, it gives CSVWSENTEAFF.

The rearrangement uses TRBV9 and TRBJ2-2; D may match TRBD1 or TRBD2 (6 bases each). CDR3 length: 16 residues. Between the trimmed V and J ends, which lost 0 bases and 4 bases, there was a span of 13 bases. Germline lookup yields CDR1 SGDLS and CDR2 YYNGEE. The DNA of the CDR3 is TGTGCCAGCAGCGTAGCGGGGGAGGACAGCACCGGGGAGCTGTTTTTT. It yields the protein CASSVAGEDSTGELFF.

V is TRBV29-1 and J is TRBJ2-7, with D tentatively TRBD1 (5 bases). This CDR3 has 11 residues. Germline V CDR1 and CDR2: SQVTM, ANQGSEA. V shed 7 bases and J shed 9 bases, with 16 bases lying between them. This CDR3 is CSAVQEKVQYF. CDR3 nucleotide sequence: TGCAGCGCTGTACAGGAGAAGGTGCAGTACTTC.

This clone came up a few times. The rearrangement links TRBV29-1 to TRBJ2-7; possibly TRBD1 for D (6 bases). The CDR3 contains 12 residues. V lost 6 bases and J 3 bases, leaving 12 bases between the germline ends. CDR1 and CDR2 from the germline V gene are SQVTM and ANQGSEA. The CDR3 DNA sequence: TGCAGCGTCGCCAAGACAGGCTACGAGCAGTACTTC. Its translation is CSVAKTGYEQYF.

V is TRBV18 and J is TRBJ2-1; no firm D call. The CDR3 loop spans 12 amino acids. Germline V gives CDR1 KGHSH, CDR2 LQKENI. Trimming left V 6 bases short and J 9 bases short, with 12 bases between. CDR3 nucleotides: TGTGCCAGCTCGGCAGTGAATGGTGAGCAGTTCTTC. This sequence encodes CASSAVNGEQFF.

This clone was counted only a few times. V usage is TRBV6-6 and J usage is TRBJ1-1; D unresolved. Per germline, CDR1 MNHNY and CDR2 SVGAGI (reference sequence). The CDR3 totals 11 residues. Trimming took 0 bases from V and 8 from J, leaving 4 bases between them. The CDR3 DNA is TGTGCCAGCAGTTACTCGATCGAAGCTTTCTTT. Translating gives CASSYSIEAFF.

This clone was recorded a few times. The chain couples TRBV7-9 to TRBJ1-1; the match to TRBD1 covers 7 bases. The CDR3 consists of 14 residues. Trimming took 6 bases from V and 4 from J; bases not matched to a gene: 8. CDR1 and CDR2 (germline): SEHNR, FQNEAQ (reference sequence). The CDR3 region is CASRYTGEGTEAFF. The CDR3 DNA is TGTGCCAGCAGATATACAGGGGAGGGCACTGAAGCTTTCTTT.

The chain employs TRBV7-9 and TRBJ2-7; TRBD1 matches at 11 bases. J was trimmed by 3 bases and V by 8 bases; bases with no gene match: 9. There are 15 residues in the CDR3. Germline V gene lookup returns CDR1 SEHNR and CDR2 FQNEAQ (reference sequence). The CDR3 bases are TGTGCCAGCTCCCCCGGACAGGGGGCTCGCTACGAGCAGTACTTC. Protein: CASSPGQGARYEQYF.

This chain uses TRBV2 with TRBJ2-7, with TRBD1 identical over 9 bases. The V gene end was trimmed by 7 bases and the J gene end by 5 bases; junction bases not matched to a gene: 6. From germline, CDR1 is SNHLY and CDR2 FYNNEI. The CDR3 has 13 amino acids. Written as DNA, the CDR3 is TGTGCCAGCACCGGGACAGGGTTCCACGAGCAGTACTTC. Its protein is CASTGTGFHEQYF.

The rearrangement uses TRBV7-9 and TRBJ1-4; D not resolved. Germline V gene lookup returns CDR1 SEHNR and CDR2 FQNEAQ (reference sequence). Deletions cut 5 bases from V and 5 bases from J, with 9 bases between. This CDR3 is 13 amino acids long. DNA of the CDR3: TGTGCCAGCAGCCTGAGCTGGAATGAAAAACTGTTTTTT. It translates to CASSLSWNEKLFF. The variable domain in full, with the rest retrieved from reference TRBV7-9 and TRBJ1-4, is DTGVSQNPRHKITKRGQNVTFRCDPISEHNRLYWYRQTLGQGPEFLTYFQNEAQLEKSRLLSDRFSAERPKGSFSTLEIQRTEQGDSAMYLCASSLSWNEKLFFGSGTQLSVL.

This chain links TRBV27 with TRBJ2-7; D unresolved. The germline V gene encodes CDR1 MNHEY and CDR2 SMNVEV (reference sequence). CDR3 size: 13 residues. Trimming cost V 6 bases and J 6 bases, with 15 bases left between them. CDR3: CASSPLPVREQYF. CDR3 coding DNA: TGTGCCAGCAGCCCGCTCCCAGTTCGCGAGCAGTACTTC.

This chain uses TRBV9 with TRBJ2-1; a possible D gene is TRBD2 (6 bases). CDR1 SGDLS and CDR2 YYNGEE come from the germline V gene. Between the trimmed V and J ends, which lost 0 bases and 4 bases, there was a span of 8 bases. The CDR3 has 14 residues. The DNA of the CDR3 is TGTGCCAGCAGCGTAGGGGACTCTTACAATGAGCAGTTCTTC. It is translated as CASSVGDSYNEQFF.

The V and J genes are TRBV7-9 and TRBJ2-1, with a tentative D call TRBD2 (7 bases). V was clipped by 5 bases and J by 8 bases, with 22 bases between them. This CDR3 spans 16 amino acids. Per the germline V gene, CDR1 is SEHNR and CDR2 is FQNEAQ (reference sequence). The CDR3 DNA sequence: TGTGCCAGCAGCCCGGAGTTGGGGGGGCCAAGGGATGAGCAGTTCTTC. The encoded protein is CASSPELGGPRDEQFF.

This clone occurred a few times. This chain links TRBV5-1 with TRBJ2-1, with D perhaps assigned TRBD1 or TRBD2 (5 bases each). There are 17 residues in the CDR3. The germline V gene encodes CDR1 SGHRS and CDR2 YFSETQ. The germline V and J ends were trimmed by 3 bases and 4 bases, with 20 bases remaining between them. The CDR3: CASSWGLASGVYNEQFF. The CDR3 DNA reads as TGCGCCAGCAGCTGGGGGTTAGCCTCTGGGGTTTACAATGAGCAGTTCTTC.

The chain combines TRBV25-1 with TRBJ2-1, with no clear D. Germline lookup yields CDR1 MGHDK and CDR2 SYGVNS. The CDR3 has 13 residues. V was trimmed by 2 bases and J by 4 bases, leaving 6 bases between them. CDR3 in DNA: TGTGCCAGCAGTGAACCCATTTACAATGAGCAGTTCTTC. Amino acids: CASSEPIYNEQFF.

This chain connects TRBV29-1 to TRBJ1-2; no reliable D call. Trimming removed 3 bases at V and 3 bases at J, with 17 bases between. The CDR3 loop spans 15 amino acids. CDR1 and CDR2 (germline): SQVTM, ANQGSEA. The CDR3 region is CSVDPEPGRHYGYTF. CDR3 nucleotides: TGCAGCGTTGACCCGGAACCGGGCCGACACTATGGCTACACCTTC.